This T cell receptor (beta chain) was documented in a study of patients and donors after allogeneic stem cell transplantation. One entry per CDR3 protein results from TCRdb running MiXCR on the RT-PCR reads. The table has fewer than 180,000 distinct CDR3 sequences, 37% seen once. The CDR3 runs to 15 residues. V was clipped by 2 bases and J by 0 bases, with 5 bases between them. The chain couples TRBV12-3 or TRBV12-4 to TRBJ1-6, with unresolved D. The source of this sequence is a human donor who was either an allogeneic HSCT recipient or a stem cell or donor lymphocyte infusion donor (not recorded which). It is not recorded whose cells these are; they may come from a transplant donor. The sample taken for sequencing was blood, either unsorted or a sorted T cell fraction (not recorded which). CDR3 bases: TGTGCCAGCAGTTTACACAGCTCCTATAATTCACCCCTCCACTTT. It encodes CASSLHSSYNSPLHF.